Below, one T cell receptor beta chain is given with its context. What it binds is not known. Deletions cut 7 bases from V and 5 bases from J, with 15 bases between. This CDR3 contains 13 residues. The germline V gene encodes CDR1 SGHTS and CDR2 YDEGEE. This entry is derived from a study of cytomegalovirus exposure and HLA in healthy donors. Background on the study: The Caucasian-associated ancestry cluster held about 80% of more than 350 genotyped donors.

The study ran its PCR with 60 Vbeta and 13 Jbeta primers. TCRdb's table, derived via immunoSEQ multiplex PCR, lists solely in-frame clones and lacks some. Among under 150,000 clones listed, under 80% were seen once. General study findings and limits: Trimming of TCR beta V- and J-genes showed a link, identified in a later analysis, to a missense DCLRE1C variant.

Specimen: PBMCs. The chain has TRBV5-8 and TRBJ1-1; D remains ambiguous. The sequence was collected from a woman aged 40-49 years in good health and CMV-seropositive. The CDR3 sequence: CASRRERRTEAFF. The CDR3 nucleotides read TGTGCCAGCCGGAGGGAACGGAGGACTGAAGCTTTCTTT.